The 10 T cell receptor beta chains in this list originate from one sample, sequenced in a study of blood T cell repertoires in COVID-19. Profiled with immunoSEQ multiplex PCR; TCRdb holds only in-frame clones, not every one. The sample has tens of thousands of clones; just over 85% are singletons. The sample was peripheral blood. All receptors come from a human donor in a cohort sampled during active COVID-19.

The genes are TRBV7-3 and TRBJ2-1; 9 bases map to TRBD1. This CDR3 contains 16 residues. Looked up from germline, CDR1 is SGHTA and CDR2 is FQGTGA. Trimming cost V 2 bases and J 2 bases; bases outside gene matches: 4. As DNA, the CDR3 is TGTGCCAGCAGCTTAGACGGGACAGGGCCCTACAATGAGCAGTTCTTC. It yields the protein CASSLDGTGPYNEQFF.

This rearrangement joins TRBV27 to TRBJ2-2; TRBD2 aligns across 9 bases. The CDR3 runs 16 residues. Unmatched junction bases numbered 6, after V lost 7 bases and J lost 0 bases. Germline CDR1 and CDR2: MNHEY and SMNVEV (reference sequence). This chain's CDR3 is CASKEREDTNTGELFF. The CDR3 bases are TGTGCCAGCAAGGAGCGGGAGGACACGAACACCGGGGAGCTGTTTTTT.

This rearrangement joins TRBV5-1 to TRBJ2-2; D unclear. Germline lookup yields CDR1 SGHRS and CDR2 YFSETQ. With 1 base removed from V and 1 base from J, the gap between germline ends came to 8 bases. CDR3 length: 15 residues. CDR3 loop: CASSLSLMNTGELFF. The CDR3 DNA reads TGCGCCAGCAGCTTGTCCCTTATGAACACCGGGGAGCTGTTTTTT.

V is TRBV3-1 (or the pseudogene TRBV3-2) and J is TRBJ1-4, with TRBD1 matching over 7 bases. The CDR3 has 16 residues. After removal of 1 base from V and 14 bases from J, the junction contained 16 bases not matched to a gene. CDR1 is LGHDT and CDR2 is YNNKEL in the germline V gene (reference sequence). The CDR3 DNA follows: TGTGCCAGCAGCCAAGGGTACCTACAGGGGTCAAGAAATCTGTTTTTT. Amino acids: CASSQGYLQGSRNLFF.

The chain uses TRBV5-1 and TRBJ2-3, with TRBD2 identical over 9 bases. Trimming removed 3 bases from V and 1 base from J; junction bases left unmatched: 3. CDR1 and CDR2 from the germline V gene are SGHRS and YFSETQ. CDR3 size: 15 residues. The CDR3 DNA reads as TGCGCCAGCAGCTCGGGACTAGCACGCACAGATACGCAGTATTTT. It translates to CASSSGLARTDTQYF.

The chain has TRBV28 and TRBJ1-4, with D unresolved. CDR3 length equals 12 residues. The germline V gene encodes CDR1 MDHEN and CDR2 SYDVKM. The ends were cut back, 6 bases at V and 8 bases at J, with 10 bases in the middle. In DNA form, the CDR3 reads TGTGCCAGCAGCGCACGGAGGGAAAAACTGTTTTTT. Amino acid sequence: CASSARREKLFF.

The gene calls are TRBV15 and TRBJ2-3; the match to TRBD1 covers 7 bases. The length of the CDR3 is 15 residues. After removal of 0 bases from V and 4 bases from J, the junction contained 4 bases not matched to a gene. Germline V CDR1 and CDR2: LNHNV, YYDKDF (reference sequence). The CDR3 is CATSRELTGPDTQYF. DNA for the CDR3: TGTGCCACCAGCAGAGAATTGACAGGGCCAGATACGCAGTATTTT.

The genes are TRBV18 and TRBJ2-2; 13 nucleotides align to TRBD2. The length of the CDR3 is 16 residues. The V gene's germline CDR1 is KGHSH and CDR2 LQKENI. V lost 3 bases and J lost 4; bases outside the gene matches: 2. CDR3 in amino acids: CASSPGLAGITGELFF. The CDR3, as DNA: TGTGCCAGCTCACCGGGACTAGCGGGGATCACCGGGGAGCTGTTTTTT. Using reference TRBV18 and TRBJ2-2 for the parts outside the CDR3, the full variable domain is NAGVMQNPRHLVRRRGQEARLRCSPMKGHSHVYWYRQLPEEGLKFMVYLQKENIIDESGMPKERFSAEFPKEGPSILRIQQVVRGDSAAYFCASSPGLAGITGELFFGEGSRLTVL.

This clone is a singleton in its sample. CDR3 nucleotide sequence: TGTGCCAGCAGCCAAGATCTGGGGCGAGATACGCAGTATTTT. Translation: CASSQDLGRDTQYF. The chain combines TRBV4-2 with TRBJ2-3; a weak D match, TRBD1 (5 bases). The CDR3 is made up of 14 amino acids. The germline CDR1 and CDR2 sequences are LGHNA and YNFKEQ. The germline V and J ends were trimmed by 0 bases and 5 bases, with 9 bases remaining between them.

The chain couples TRBV6-6 to TRBJ1-2; possible D gene TRBD1, 6 bases. This CDR3 spans 13 amino acids. Germline V gives CDR1 MNHNY, CDR2 SVGAGI (reference sequence). The V end lost 6 bases, the J end lost 6 bases, and 14 bases lay between the germline ends. The CDR3 bases are TGTGCCAGCAGCGATGGACAGAGAGATGGCTACACCTTC. It codes for CASSDGQRDGYTF.